These T cell receptor beta chains were read from a single sample in a study of blood T cell repertoires in COVID-19. This table comes from immunoSEQ multiplex PCR, and its TCRdb copy is limited to in-frame clones, with some not included. The sample records tens of thousands of clones, around nine tenths being singletons. The sequenced sample consisted of peripheral blood. All receptors come from a man older than 75 with acute or convalescent COVID-19. The CDR3 runs from the conserved cysteine through the conserved F or W. The D gene is left open where the match is weak. Some rows mark clone size as missing; the rest say once, few, many or name a class of expanded clone.

V	size	D	J	DNA	CDR3
TRBV7-9	-	TRBD1	TRBJ1-2	TGTGCCAGCAGCGCGGACAGGGATGGCTACACCTTC	CASSADRDGYTF
TRBV3-1/TRBV3-2	-	TRBD1	TRBJ2-5	TGTGCCAGCAGCCCCCAACACAGGGGCCAAGAGACCCAGTACTTC	CASSPQHRGQETQYF
TRBV18	-	TRBD1	TRBJ2-1	TGTGCCAGCTCACCAACGGGACAGGTTATATACAATGAGCAGTTCTTC	CASSPTGQVIYNEQFF
TRBV10-3	-	TRBD1	TRBJ2-2	TGTGCCATCAGCCACAGTAGGCAGGGGGACACCGGGGAGCTGTTTTTT	CAISHSRQGDTGELFF
TRBV2	few	-	TRBJ2-7	TGTGCCAGCCCCGGGACACCCACCTACGAGCAGTACTTC	CASPGTPTYEQYF
TRBV2	-	-	TRBJ1-5	TGTGCCAGCAGTGAAAGGGGTCCAGAGCTAGGCCCCCAGCATTTT	CASSERGPELGPQHF
TRBV5-1	-	TRBD2	TRBJ2-3	TGCGCCAGCAGCCCAGGGGGACTAGCGGGAGGAAGCACAGATACGCAGTATTTT	CASSPGGLAGGSTDTQYF
TRBV5-1	-	-	TRBJ2-2	TGCGCCAGCAGCCCTCGGGGGGCAGGGGAGCTGTTTTTT	CASSPRGAGELFF
TRBV30	-	-	TRBJ1-2	TGTGCCTGGAGGGACAGCTATGGCTACACCTTC	CAWRDSYGYTF
TRBV7-3	-	TRBD2	TRBJ2-7	TGTGCCAGCAGCTTAAACGGGGGACTAGCCTACGAGCAGTACTTC	CASSLNGGLAYEQYF
TRBV7-2	-	-	TRBJ2-5	TGTGCCAGCAGCGCGGGGTCCGGGGAGACCCAGTACTTC	CASSAGSGETQYF
TRBV6-2/TRBV6-3	-	TRBD1	TRBJ1-5	TGTGCCAGCAGTGACCAACCGACAGGGGGGAGTTTT	CASSDQPTGGSF
TRBV7-3	-	-	TRBJ2-5	TGTGCCAGCAGCTTAGGGCAGACCAGCCAAGAGACCCAGTACTTC	CASSLGQTSQETQYF
TRBV11-1	-	-	TRBJ1-1	TGTGCCAGCAGCTTAACACAGATTACTCCGAACACTGAAGCTTTCTTT	CASSLTQITPNTEAFF
TRBV6-4	-	TRBD1	TRBJ2-1	TGTGCCAGCAGTGAACCCGGGACAGGCCCCCATGAGCAGTTCTTC	CASSEPGTGPHEQFF
TRBV9	-	-	TRBJ2-2	TGTGCCAGCAGCGTAGCTGGTGGGGCGAAAACCGGGGAGCTGTTTTTT	CASSVAGGAKTGELFF
TRBV13	-	TRBD1	TRBJ2-7	TGTGCCAGCAGCACTGGACAGGTACCCTACGAGCAGTACTTC	CASSTGQVPYEQYF
TRBV5-1	-	TRBD1	TRBJ1-1	TGCGCCAGCAGCTTGGAGGGACCCCCAGGGGGGACTGAAGCTTTCTTT	CASSLEGPPGGTEAFF
TRBV28	once	-	TRBJ1-2	TGTGCCAGCAGTTTTGGAAGTCAGCCCCTTGGACTCTGGGGCTACACCTTC	CASSFGSQPLGLWGYTF
TRBV6-2/TRBV6-3	-	-	TRBJ1-5	TGTGCCAGCAGTTCAGGGTCCGGCAATCAGCCCCAGCATTTT	CASSSGSGNQPQHF
TRBV5-1	-	TRBD2	TRBJ2-3	TGCGCCAGCAGCTTGGCCGGGACTAGCGGGGGGGCCGATACGCAGTATTTT	CASSLAGTSGGADTQYF
TRBV27	few	-	TRBJ2-7	TGTGCCAGCCGGGGAGGCGGCTACGAGCAGTACTTC	CASRGGGYEQYF
TRBV19	-	TRBD1	TRBJ1-2	TGTGCCAGCCTCAACCCTGGACAGGGAGGGGACTATGGCTACACCTTC	CASLNPGQGGDYGYTF
TRBV6-6	once	-	TRBJ1-6	TGTGCCAGCAGTTACCCCACAAATTCACCCCTCCACTTT	CASSYPTNSPLHF
TRBV5-4	-	-	TRBJ2-7	TGTGCCAGCAGCCCTGGGGGGGCTTCGGCTGGGTACGAGCAGTACTTC	CASSPGGASAGYEQYF
TRBV6-5	-	TRBD1	TRBJ1-1	TGTGCCAGCAGGAATCCAGGGGGCACTGAAGCTTTCTTT	CASRNPGGTEAFF
TRBV7-2	once	TRBD1	TRBJ2-7	TGTGCCAGCAGTACTGGACAGGGTGGATACGAGCAGTACTTC	CASSTGQGGYEQYF
TRBV4-2	-	-	TRBJ2-7	TGTGCCAGCAGCCAAGCCTTTGGGGGGACCCCCTACGAGCAGTACTTC	CASSQAFGGTPYEQYF
TRBV19	-	TRBD1	TRBJ1-6	TGTGCCAGTAGTAGACAGGGAAGTTATTCACCCCTCCACTTT	CASSRQGSYSPLHF
TRBV6-1	-	-	TRBJ1-5	TGTGCCAGCAGTGAAGCCGGGAATCAGCCCCAGCATTTT	CASSEAGNQPQHF
TRBV7-2	-	TRBD2	TRBJ2-1	TGTGCCAGCAGCCTACGGACTAGCGGGGGGGACGCGTTCTTC	CASSLRTSGGDAFF
TRBV18	-	TRBD2	TRBJ2-5	TGTGCCAGCTCCCACGGGGGGAGTTTAGGAGAGACCCAGTACTTC	CASSHGGSLGETQYF
TRBV5-1	-	TRBD1	TRBJ2-3	TGCGCCAGCAGCTGGCCGGGACAGCAGAGCACAGATACGCAGTATTTT	CASSWPGQQSTDTQYF
TRBV7-2	-	TRBD1	TRBJ2-2	TGTGCCAGCAGCTTAGCTGTACAGGGGGCCCCCGGGGAGCTGTTTTTT	CASSLAVQGAPGELFF
TRBV6-5	-	TRBD2	TRBJ2-1	TGTGCCAGCATAGCAGCGGGGGATGAGCAGTTCTTC	CASIAAGDEQFF
TRBV6-1	-	-	TRBJ1-1	TGTGCCAGCAGTGAGACAGTGAACACTGAAGCTTTCTTT	CASSETVNTEAFF
TRBV5-6	-	-	TRBJ1-1	TGTGCCAGCAGCTTGGAATGGAGGGGGAACACTGAAGCTTTCTTT	CASSLEWRGNTEAFF
TRBV7-9	-	TRBD1	TRBJ2-5	TGTGCCAGCAGCTCGGGACAGGGGGGTCAAGAGACCCAGTACTTC	CASSSGQGGQETQYF
TRBV23-1	-	-	TRBJ2-6	TGCGCCAGCAGCCCGACAGTCTGTGGGGCCAACGTCCTGACTTTC	CASSPTVCGANVLTF
TRBV24-1	-	TRBD1	TRBJ2-7	TGTGCCACCAGTGATTTGCCCGGACAGGGATTCTCCTACGAGCAGTACTTC	CATSDLPGQGFSYEQYF
TRBV30	-	TRBD2	TRBJ2-1	TGTGCCTGGAGTGTCGTCGGCGGGGGGTACAATGAGCAGTTCTTC	CAWSVVGGGYNEQFF
TRBV10-3	-	TRBD2	TRBJ2-3	TGTGCCACCGGGACTAGCGGGGGGACAGTCGATACGCAGTATTTT	CATGTSGGTVDTQYF
TRBV30	-	TRBD1	TRBJ2-3	TGTGCCTGGAGCTCAAGGGACAGAAGCACAGATACGCAGTATTTT	CAWSSRDRSTDTQYF
TRBV6-5	-	TRBD2	TRBJ2-5	TGTGCCAGCAGTTACTGGTTGGGGGGGGAGACCCAGTACTTC	CASSYWLGGETQYF
TRBV12-3/TRBV12-4	once	-	TRBJ2-7	TGTGCCAGCAGCCCGAGCTCCTACGAGCAGTACTTC	CASSPSSYEQYF
TRBV9	-	TRBD2	TRBJ2-3	TGTGCCAGCAGCCCTTCAGCGGGGGGGCGCACAGATACGCAGTATTTT	CASSPSAGGRTDTQYF
TRBV7-6	-	TRBD2	TRBJ2-5	TGTGCCAGCAGCCAAGGGAGGGTTGAGGAAGAGACCCAGTACTTC	CASSQGRVEEETQYF
TRBV3-1/TRBV3-2	-	TRBD2	TRBJ2-1	TGTGCCAGCAGTCCGGGACTAGGCTACAATGAGCAGTTCTTC	CASSPGLGYNEQFF
TRBV11-2	-	TRBD1	TRBJ2-3	TGTGCCACGGGGACAGGGCACACAGATACGCAGTATTTT	CATGTGHTDTQYF
TRBV7-6	-	-	TRBJ2-7	TGTGCCAGCAGCTTAGGGGCAGGGCCCGACTACGAGCAGTACTTC	CASSLGAGPDYEQYF
TRBV18	-	TRBD2	TRBJ2-5	TGTGCCAGCTCACACCGGACGGGAGGGGAGACCCAGTACTTC	CASSHRTGGETQYF
TRBV28	-	-	TRBJ1-4	TGTGCCAGCACCTTAGGGGGGGTTACTAATGAAAAACTGTTTTTT	CASTLGGVTNEKLFF
TRBV19	-	-	TRBJ1-2	TGTGCCAGTAGGAATCCCGGGGGTGGCTACACCTTC	CASRNPGGGYTF
TRBV6-4	-	TRBD1	TRBJ1-5	TGTGCCAGCACCGAACGCCACAGGGGGCAAGATCGGCCCCAGCATTTT	CASTERHRGQDRPQHF